This entry describes one TCR beta chain. Its antigen is not identified. This sample stems from a study of long-term antiretroviral therapy in people with HIV. Survey-level resolution applied to immunoSEQ assay v3.0. Produced via immunoSEQ multiplex PCR; TCRdb's table is partial and in-frame only. The data show around 16,000 clones, roughly 94% seen once. Germline lookup yields CDR1 SGHRS and CDR2 YFSETQ. This CDR3 spans 16 amino acids. The J segment lost 6 bases and the V segment lost 0 bases, leaving 11 bases of the junction unmatched. Study-level results: Neither ART adherence, viral resistance nor therapy changes were documented. The clones with expansion before ART were dominant in the repertoire at all time points.

This chain joins TRBV5-1 and TRBJ1-1; 7 nucleotides align to TRBD1. The sequence came from a woman between 45 and 60 years old with HIV. The input for sequencing was unsorted PBMCs, taken 6.4 years after starting antiretroviral therapy. The CDR3 here is CASSLGIDRAHAEAFF. The CDR3 region has the DNA TGCGCCAGCAGCTTGGGAATTGACAGGGCTCACGCTGAAGCTTTCTTT.